This T cell receptor (beta chain) came from a study of control samples from healthy donors and cancer patients. V dropped 2 bases and J dropped 1 base, with 17 bases sitting between them. The CDR3 is made up of 17 amino acids. Per the germline V gene, CDR1 is MDHEN and CDR2 is SYDVKM. Clones were sequenced by immunoSEQ multiplex PCR, and TCRdb holds only the in-frame ones, with some missing. Of around 160,000 clones listed, 80% to 95% are singletons. The chain is built from TRBV28 and TRBJ1-1; D not resolved. This sequence was found in a man younger than 30 in good health. The sequenced material came from blood. This chain's CDR3 is CASSLSSTLVGNTEAFF. The CDR3 nucleotides are TGTGCCAGCAGTTTAAGCTCGACCCTCGTGGGGAACACTGAAGCTTTCTTT.